These 24 T cell receptor beta chains originate from one sample sequenced in a study of T cell repertoires in aging, cancer and after chemotherapy. TRB rearrangements spanning V, D and J were amplified using mixed TRB-A/B primers. TCRdb called the multiplex PCR reads again in MiXCR, with one record for every CDR3 protein. Of more than 10,000 distinct CDR3 sequences in the sample, less than 30% were seen once. Peripheral blood genomic DNA, not sorted cells or RNA, was the template. Source material: blood. These receptors came from a human donor in good health.

This clonotype qualifies as medium-sized. The chain carries TRBV6-5 and TRBJ2-7; the match to TRBD2 covers 12 bases. Germline V lookup: CDR1 MNHEY, CDR2 SVGAGI. The ends lost 2 bases at V and 5 bases at J; junction bases unmatched: 4. This CDR3 has 15 residues. The CDR3 loop reads CASSYASGGADEQYF. As DNA, the CDR3 is TGTGCCAGCAGTTACGCTAGCGGGGGGGCCGACGAGCAGTACTTC.

This clonotype is medium-sized (0.01 to 0.1%) by share. The chain has TRBV15 and TRBJ1-1, with no clear D. CDR3 length: 10 residues. Trimming removed 0 bases at V and 8 bases at J, with 1 base between. Looked up from germline, CDR1 is LNHNV and CDR2 is YYDKDF (reference sequence). CDR3 nucleotides: TGTGCCACCAGCAGAGAAGAAGCTTTCTTT. Amino acid sequence: CATSREEAFF.

The count of this clonotype is one. The chain joins TRBV20-1 to TRBJ2-5, with 8 bases lining up with TRBD1. After removal of 0 bases from V and 5 bases from J, the junction contained 11 bases not matched to a gene. The germline V gene encodes CDR1 DFQATT and CDR2 SNEGSKA (reference sequence). CDR3 length equals 16 residues. CDR3 in DNA: TGCAGTGCTAGAGACCAAGAGACAGGGGATTGGGAGACCCAGTACTTC. Protein product: CSARDQETGDWETQYF.

The chain combines TRBV20-1 with TRBJ1-6; a weak D match, TRBD1 (6 bases). Trimming pared 4 bases from V and 4 bases from J, leaving 17 bases between. The germline V gene has CDR1 DFQATT and CDR2 SNEGSKA (reference sequence). This CDR3 has 16 residues. This CDR3 reads CSAKGGLGFYNSPLHF. CDR3 sequence (DNA): TGCAGTGCTAAGGGGGGGCTGGGCTTTTATAATTCACCCCTCCACTTT.

The chain joins TRBV28 to TRBJ2-1, with a possible D match to TRBD1 (5 bases). Germline V gives CDR1 MDHEN, CDR2 SYDVKM. The CDR3 has 14 residues. V lost 7 bases and J 1 base, leaving 11 bases between the germline ends. CDR3 protein: CASTMDTSYNEQFF. The CDR3 nucleotides read TGTGCCAGCACCATGGACACTTCCTACAATGAGCAGTTCTTC.

Within the sample, this clonotype is medium-sized. The chain links TRBV6-1 to TRBJ2-7; D may correspond to TRBD1 or TRBD2 (5 bases each). This CDR3 spans 14 amino acids. V lost 6 bases to trimming and J lost 6 bases, with 18 bases between them. CDR1 is MNHNS and CDR2 is SASEGT in the germline V gene. The chain's CDR3 is CASSDPILGGEQYF. The CDR3 nucleotides read TGTGCCAGCAGCGATCCGATCCTTGGGGGCGAGCAGTACTTC.

This clonotype rates as medium-sized. The chain uses TRBV7-6 and TRBJ1-3, with D possibly matching TRBD1 (5 bases). Germline CDR1 is SGHVS and CDR2 is FNYEAQ. Trimming left V 5 bases short and J 2 bases short, with 7 bases between. The CDR3 covers 13 residues. The CDR3 bases are TGTGCCAGCAGCCGGGGGGCTGGAAACACCATATATTTT. This encodes CASSRGAGNTIYF. Supplemented by reference TRBV7-6 and TRBJ1-3, the full variable domain reads GAGVSQSPRYKVTKRGQDVALRCDPISGHVSLYWYRQALGQGPEFLTYFNYEAQQDKSGLPNDRFSAERPEGSISTLTIQRTEQRDSAMYRCASSRGAGNTIYFGEGSWLTVV.

In its sample, this clonotype is medium-sized. The V call is TRBV12-3 or TRBV12-4, the J call TRBJ2-1, with no clear D. V lost 4 bases and J lost 4, with 11 bases in between. The CDR3 runs 14 residues. CDR3 protein: CASSYRWEYNEQFF. The CDR3 DNA reads TGTGCCAGCAGTTACCGATGGGAATACAATGAGCAGTTCTTC.

The chain couples TRBV7-9 to TRBJ2-1, with 10 positions matching TRBD2. This CDR3 comprises 17 residues. V shed 2 bases, J shed 1 base, and the junction held 5 bases outside the gene matches. The germline V gene encodes CDR1 SEHNR and CDR2 FQNEAQ (reference sequence). In nucleotides, the CDR3 is TGTGCCAGCAGCTTAATAAGCGGGGGGGCGTCCTACAATGAGCAGTTCTTC. It encodes CASSLISGGASYNEQFF.

This clonotype is categorized as medium-sized. This chain uses TRBV7-2 with TRBJ2-1; D is unresolved. The germline V gene encodes CDR1 SGHTA and CDR2 FQGNSA. V was trimmed by 3 bases and J by 0 bases, leaving 9 bases between them. The CDR3 has 15 amino acids. DNA of the CDR3: TGTGCCAGCAGCTTGTCTCAGAACTCCTACAATGAGCAGTTCTTC. It is translated as CASSLSQNSYNEQFF.

The sample holds a few counts of this clonotype. This chain connects TRBV5-6 to TRBJ2-5; D possibly corresponds to TRBD1 (7 bases). Trimming took 4 bases from V and 7 from J, leaving 26 bases between them. The CDR3 totals 17 residues. Germline V lookup: CDR1 SGHDT, CDR2 YYEEEE. In DNA form, the CDR3 reads TGTGCCAGCAGCCGAATAGCAGGGGGGTCCGGTATGGGGACCCAGTACTTC. The encoded protein is CASSRIAGGSGMGTQYF.

There are a few counts of this clonotype. This sequence joins TRBV7-2 and TRBJ2-2; TRBD1 matches at 9 bases. V shed 5 bases and J 2 bases; nucleotides not matched to a gene: 6. The germline CDR1 and CDR2 sequences are SGHTA and FQGNSA. There are 16 residues in the CDR3. Here the CDR3 reads CASSTGTGRNTGELFF. The CDR3 DNA reads as TGTGCCAGCAGCACCGGGACAGGGAGAAACACCGGGGAGCTGTTTTTT.

The genes are TRBV20-1 and TRBJ2-1; D unresolved. Per germline, CDR1 DFQATT and CDR2 SNEGSKA (reference sequence). Trimming left V 7 bases short and J 10 bases short, with 14 bases between. CDR3 length equals 11 residues. The CDR3 DNA sequence: TGCAGTGTTCGGTGGGGTAACGAGCAGTTCTTC. Residues: CSVRWGNEQFF.

The CDR3 sequence: CASSFSATCTDTQYF. The CDR3 coding sequence is TGTGCCAGCAGCTTCAGCGCCACCTGCACAGATACGCAGTATTTT. The chain recombines TRBV11-1 with TRBJ2-3; D is unclear. This CDR3 is built from 15 residues. V lost 3 bases and J 1 base, leaving 11 bases between the germline ends. Looked up from germline, CDR1 is SGHAT and CDR2 is FQDESV (reference sequence). The whole variable domain, filled in from reference TRBV11-1 and TRBJ2-3, reads EAEVAQSPRYKITEKSQAVAFWCDPISGHATLYWYRQILGQGPELLVQFQDESVVDDSQLPKDRFSAERLKGVDSTLKIQPAELGDSAMYLCASSFSATCTDTQYFGPGTRLTVL.

With regard to this clonotype: Possible read error: a much larger clone is one base away. The V and J genes are TRBV5-4 and TRBJ1-6; 8 bases map to TRBD1. The CDR3 loop spans 16 amino acids. CDR1 and CDR2 (germline): SGHNT, YYREEE (reference sequence). The CDR3 is CVSSLAATGAYSPLHF. DNA of the CDR3: TGTGTCAGCAGCTTGGCTGCGACAGGGGCATATTCACCCCTCCACTTT.

The chain uses TRBV18 and TRBJ2-1; 9 bases match TRBD1. With 6 bases clipped from V and 9 bases from J, the junction kept 15 bases outside the gene matches. The germline V gene has CDR1 KGHSH and CDR2 LQKENI. This CDR3 region has 16 residues. The CDR3 region has the DNA TGTGCCAGCTCGCCGGGACAGGGCGGGGATCGAGGTGAGCAGTTCTTC. This encodes CASSPGQGGDRGEQFF.

This clonotype is deemed medium-sized (0.01 to 0.1%). CDR3 sequence reads: CSVLLSSSGASTDTQYF. CDR3 nucleotide sequence: TGCAGCGTCCTTCTGTCCTCTAGCGGGGCTAGCACAGATACGCAGTATTTT. The J gene is TRBJ2-3, the V gene TRBV29-1, with 9 bases identical to TRBD2. After removal of 6 bases from V and 0 bases from J, the junction contained 13 bases not matched to a gene. Germline loops: CDR1 SQVTM, CDR2 ANQGSEA. This CDR3 region has 17 residues.

This sequence joins TRBV11-2 and TRBJ1-6; no definite D call. The ends were cut back, 1 base at V and 7 bases at J, with 5 bases in the middle. Looked up from germline, CDR1 is SGHAT and CDR2 is FQNNGV. The CDR3 contains 13 residues. The DNA for the CDR3 is TGTGCCAGCAGCTTAGTTGTGAATTCACCCCTCCACTTT. It translates to CASSLVVNSPLHF.

Within the sample, this clonotype is medium-sized. J is TRBJ2-3 and V is TRBV7-6; D may be TRBD1 (6 bases). The CDR3 extends over 15 amino acids. Germline lookup yields CDR1 SGHVS and CDR2 FNYEAQ. V gave up 1 base and J gave up 5 bases, with 13 bases separating them. CDR3 bases: TGTGCCAGCAGCTTAGTGGTCAGGGGCCTAGATACGCAGTATTTT. Its protein product is CASSLVVRGLDTQYF.

This clonotype is categorized as medium-sized (0.01 to 0.1%). V gene TRBV6-5 combines with J gene TRBJ1-4; 7 bases align to TRBD1. V lost 3 bases and J lost 8; bases outside the gene matches: 9. This CDR3 spans 15 amino acids. Germline loops: CDR1 MNHEY, CDR2 SVGAGI. CDR3 bases: TGTGCCAGCAGTTATGGAGGGGGCGCACGGGAAAAACTGTTTTTT. Residues: CASSYGGGAREKLFF.

Remarks on this clonotype: The junction departs from the called germline gene at one end, perhaps through a read error. The gene calls are TRBV20-1 and TRBJ2-1; 12 bases are a match to TRBD2. The CDR3 consists of 15 residues. Germline V gene lookup returns CDR1 DFQATT and CDR2 SNEGSKA (reference sequence). The CDR3 DNA follows: TGCTGTGCTCGGCATTCTAGCGGGGGGGCTTCCGAGCAGTTCTTC. Protein: CCARHSSGGASEQFF.

As for this clonotype: It may be a read error: a sequence one base away is much more abundant. V and J are TRBV15 and TRBJ2-7, with 14 positions matching TRBD2. This CDR3 is built from 17 residues. Unmatched junction bases numbered 7, after V lost 0 bases and J lost 6 bases. Germline CDR1 and CDR2: LNHNV and YYDKDF (reference sequence). DNA for the CDR3: TGTGCCACCAGCAGAGAAGGACTAGCGGGGGGAGGGGGCGAGCAGTACGTC. Its translation: CATSREGLAGGGGEQYV.

This clonotype was detected once. This chain connects TRBV7-3 to TRBJ2-3, with TRBD2 identical over 7 bases. Germline trimming cut 3 bases from V and 7 bases from J; bases unmatched to any gene: 7. From germline, CDR1 is SGHTA and CDR2 FQGTGA. The CDR3 has 14 amino acids. CDR3 nucleotide sequence: TGTGCCAGCAGCTTGGAGCGGGGAGAAAATACGCAGTATTTT. It codes for CASSLERGENTQYF.

This clonotype ranks as medium-sized. The V and J genes are TRBV5-6 and TRBJ2-7, with no clear D. Trimming took off 0 bases at V and 9 bases at J, with 19 bases between the two ends. Germline CDR1 and CDR2: SGHDT and YYEEEE. The CDR3 has 15 residues. The CDR3, as DNA: TGTGCCAGCAGCTTGGCCCCCGACGCCCTCCAAGGGCAGTACTTC. Amino acid sequence: CASSLAPDALQGQYF.